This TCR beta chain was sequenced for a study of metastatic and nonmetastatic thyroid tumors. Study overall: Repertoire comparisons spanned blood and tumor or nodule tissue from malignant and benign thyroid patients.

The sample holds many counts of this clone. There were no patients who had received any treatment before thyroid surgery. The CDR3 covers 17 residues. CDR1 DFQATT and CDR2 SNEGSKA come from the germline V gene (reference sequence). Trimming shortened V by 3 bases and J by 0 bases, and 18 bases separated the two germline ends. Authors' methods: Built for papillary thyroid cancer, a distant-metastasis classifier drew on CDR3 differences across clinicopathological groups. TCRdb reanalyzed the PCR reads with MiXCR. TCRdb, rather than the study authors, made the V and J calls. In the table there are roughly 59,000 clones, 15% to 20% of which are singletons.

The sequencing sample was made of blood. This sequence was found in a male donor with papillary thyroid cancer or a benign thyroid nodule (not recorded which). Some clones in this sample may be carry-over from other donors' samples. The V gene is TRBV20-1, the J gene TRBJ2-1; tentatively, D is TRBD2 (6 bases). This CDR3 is CSARDQRASSSYNEQFF. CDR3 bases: TGCAGTGCTAGGGACCAGCGGGCTTCGAGCTCCTACAATGAGCAGTTCTTC.